The entry below describes one TCR beta chain. This clone was seen a few times. Its cognate antigen has yet to be identified. Within one base of it there is no much larger clone, and no base qualities were kept. The same CDR3 is also encoded by other DNA sequences in this sample. The source of the sample is a study of beta chain features in type 1 diabetes listed by TCRdb under 2018. Background for the entire study: Patients and healthy donors did not differ in mean age, gender distribution, total cell number or subset yield. Whereas all 30 or so donors provided naive and central memory subsets, regulatory and stem cell-like memory subsets were isolated from just 8 patients and roughly 8 healthy donors. In the study, TCRB repertoires of sorted circulating CD4+ T cell subsets from recently diagnosed type 1 diabetes patients were compared with those of matched healthy donors. A total of 100 million to 110 million sorted cells were examined across all samples, and a strong correlation was observed between cell number per subset and RNA yield.

All of the isolated RNA was reverse transcribed with the High Capacity cDNA Reverse Transcription Kit, so expressed TCRB transcripts were sequenced. Deep immunoSEQ sequencing was performed on naive, central memory and regulatory T cell samples, with an average of roughly 3.6 million total reads per sample. Sorted cells were lysed in RLT buffer, and RNA was extracted using DNase-treated RNeasy Micro or Mini kits according to cell number. To prevent cross-contamination, every cell subset was processed on its own, while patient and healthy donor samples were processed together. TCRB sequences were amplified from cDNA with the immunoSEQ multiplex PCR, producing 87-bp fragments spanning the CDR3 region. The amplicons were sequenced using the Illumina HiSeq platform. The original pipeline was this. Synthetic template baselines were used to correct PCR bias computationally, reads within Hamming distance 2 were collapsed, and singletons that could not be merged were discarded. By aligning reads against IMGT, V, D and J genes, CDR3 length, and insertions or deletions at six rearrangement sites were assigned. Within each subset, clonotype counts were normalized to sorted cell number, after which true diversity and Gini coefficients were computed with the tcR R package. Repertoire sharing was quantified using the overlap coefficient calculated on TCRB nucleotide sequences. TCRdb provides this immuneACCESS table in a form limited to in-frame rearrangements. Some clones are lacking; in checked studies, under half of them reflect an unresolved V gene, and why the rest are absent is not known. Clone size and the V and J calls come from that table; the DNA yielded D and trimming. The sample includes around 160,000 clones, with around 51% observed a single time. The top ten clonotypes cover 0.4% to 0.5% of the sample.

Each donor gave one peripheral blood draw, averaging roughly 100 mL, which was collected into heparinised tubes. Naive, central memory, regulatory and stem cell-like memory CD4+ T cells were sorted on a BD FACSAria II using a panel including CD45RO, CCR7, CD25, CD127, CD95 and CD27. A purity above 98% was achieved for all sorted populations. PBMCs were separated immediately by Lymphoprep density gradient centrifugation and were stained directly, without being cultured. So that batch effects would be minimized, each experiment stained and sorted samples in pairs, pairing one healthy donor with one patient. The germline V end is reduced by 3 bases and the J end by 5 bases; junction bases left unmatched: 2. CDR1 and CDR2 were assigned from the germline V gene as SGHDT and YYEEEE. The CDR3 measures 15 amino acids from cysteine to phenylalanine. Only the CDR3 portion is preserved as DNA: 45 bases, with reading frame beginning at the first base.

General findings and caveats noted by the study authors: Sequencing cDNA rather than genomic DNA could over-represent highly expressing activated cells, although activation and CD3 levels did not differ between groups. The naive, central memory and regulatory TCRB repertoires appeared to resemble one another more closely among patients than among healthy donors. At VDJ recombination sites, type 1 diabetes patients had fewer insertions and more deleted nucleotides, which implies abnormalities in thymic rearrangement. Only small numbers of individuals were included in the HLA sub-analyses, which left unresolved whether HLA type had any influence on TCRB rearrangement. Type 1 diabetes patients showed a moderate but significant shortening of TCRB CDR3 length in all four CD4+ subsets. Shorter templates might be favored by PCR, yet because patient and control samples were amplified and corrected together, any such skew would affect both groups equally.

The TCR originated in a young man in good health. The material sequenced was Tregs from blood. The cell subset or site label, read with the paper, signifies: regulatory CD4+ T cells. The V and J segments used are TRBV5-6 and TRBJ2-2; 12 of the junction bases match TRBD1. The DNA sequence follows: TGTGCCAGCAGCTGGGGACAGGGGGCTACCGGGGAGCTGTTTTTT. Its translation reads: CASSWGQGATGELFF. Here the CDR3 is joined to the reference TRBV5-6 and TRBJ2-2 genes, and the full variable domain is: DAGVTQSPTHLIKTRGQQVTLRCSPKSGHDTVSWYQQALGQGPQFIFQYYEEEERQRGNFPDRFSGHQFPNYSSELNVNALLLGDSALYLCASSWGQGATGELFFGEGSRLTVL.